Given below is one T cell receptor beta chain in context. Its target is not known. The sample comes from a study of vaccination and CD4 T cells after COVID-19. The Oncomine TCR Beta short-read assay was applied to DNA of cultured CD4+ T cells. MiXCR was run by TCRdb on the PCR reads, yielding one entry per CDR3 protein. This table has 8,500 to 11,000 distinct CDR3 sequences, about three fifths appearing once. The V gene's germline CDR1 is SEHNR and CDR2 FQNEAQ (reference sequence). The CDR3 is made up of 13 amino acids. V dropped 5 bases and J dropped 1 base, with 8 bases sitting between them. Treatment reported: roughly 10-day PBMC culture with coronavirus spike peptide pools or control peptides (ViraFEST assay). Expansion of antigen-specific T cells with peptide pools by ViraFEST preceded sequencing of TCRs.

The source is a human donor who had recovered from COVID-19. This sequence joins TRBV7-9 and TRBJ1-1; tentatively, D is TRBD1 (5 bases). What was sequenced was CD4+ T cells from blood, cultured in vitro. For the CDR3, the DNA is TGTGCCAGCAGCCAAGACAGGAACACTGAAGCTTTCTTT. Its protein is CASSQDRNTEAFF.